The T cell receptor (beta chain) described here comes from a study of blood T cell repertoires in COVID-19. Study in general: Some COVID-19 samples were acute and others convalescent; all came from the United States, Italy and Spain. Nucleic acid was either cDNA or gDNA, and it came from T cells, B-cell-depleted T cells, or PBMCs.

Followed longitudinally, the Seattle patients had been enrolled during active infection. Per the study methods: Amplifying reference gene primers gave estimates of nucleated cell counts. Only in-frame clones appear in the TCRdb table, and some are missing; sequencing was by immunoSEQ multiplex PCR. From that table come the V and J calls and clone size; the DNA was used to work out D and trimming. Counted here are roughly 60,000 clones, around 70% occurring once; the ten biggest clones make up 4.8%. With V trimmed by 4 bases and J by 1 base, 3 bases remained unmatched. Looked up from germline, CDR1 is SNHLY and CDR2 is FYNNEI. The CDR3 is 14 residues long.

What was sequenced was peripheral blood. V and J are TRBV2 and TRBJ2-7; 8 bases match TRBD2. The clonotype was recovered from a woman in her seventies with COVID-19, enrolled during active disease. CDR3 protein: CASSGGGRSYEQYV. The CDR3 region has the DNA TGTGCCAGCAGTGGGGGCGGGAGGTCCTACGAGCAGTACGTC.